Below are 20 T cell receptor beta chains sequenced from a single sample in a study of read filtering for tumor transcriptome and immune sequencing. This library used roughly 0.4 ug RNA and molecular barcoded adaptors spanning alpha/delta and beta/gamma chains. Each CDR3 protein gets one entry after TCRdb re-called the reads with MiXCR. The sample lists approximately 62,000 distinct CDR3 sequences; roughly 19% were seen once. The sequencing input was a population of CD138-negative cells sorted from bone marrow. These receptors originate from a donor over 35 with multiple myeloma.

This chain links TRBV7-3 with TRBJ2-1, with 13 positions matching TRBD2. Unmatched junction bases numbered 9, after V lost 6 bases and J lost 7 bases. The CDR3 is 16 residues long. The V gene's germline CDR1 is SGHTA and CDR2 FQGTGA. The CDR3 sequence: CASSLLAGGQLNEQFF. The DNA of the CDR3 is TGTGCCAGCAGTCTACTAGCGGGAGGGCAGTTGAATGAGCAGTTCTTC.

About this clonotype itself: A junction end diverges from the germline sequence, so it may reflect a read error. The V call is TRBV20-1, the J call TRBJ1-1, with D possibly being TRBD1 (5 bases). The length of the CDR3 is 13 residues. Germline V lookup: CDR1 DFQATT, CDR2 SNEGSKA (reference sequence). The CDR3 is CSARNPQGSEAFF. The CDR3 coding sequence is TGTAGTGCTAGAAATCCCCAGGGTTCTGAAGCTTTCTTT.

With respect to this clonotype: This may stem from a read error, because a much larger clone lies one nucleotide away. The rearrangement joins TRBV7-2 to TRBJ2-5; the D is unclear. The CDR3 extends over 14 amino acids. Trimming took 0 bases from V and 3 from J, leaving 8 bases between them. Germline CDR1 reads SGHTA; CDR2 reads FQGNSA. The CDR3 sequence is CASSLAITEETQYF. The CDR3, as DNA: TGTGCCAGCAGCTTAGCCATTACAGAAGAGACCCAGTACTTC.

The table lists this clonotype with many counts. J is TRBJ1-1 and V is TRBV6-6, with D perhaps matching TRBD1 (6 bases). V was clipped by 7 bases and J by 6 bases, with 18 bases between them. CDR3 length: 14 residues. Germline-derived CDR1 and CDR2 are MNHNY and SVGAGI (reference sequence). The chain's CDR3 is CASTPMGAEAEAFF. In nucleotides, the CDR3 is TGTGCCAGCACCCCTATGGGGGCAGAGGCTGAAGCTTTCTTT.

Ten or more counts support this clonotype. The V and J genes are TRBV11-2 and TRBJ2-1, with TRBD2 identical over 8 bases. V shed 4 bases, J shed 12 bases, and the junction held 5 bases outside the gene matches. Germline CDR1 is SGHAT and CDR2 is FQNNGV. CDR3 size: 12 residues. For the CDR3, the DNA is TGTGCCAGCAGCTCGGGGGCGGGAGGGCAGTTCTTC. Residues: CASSSGAGGQFF.

This clonotype was picked up many times. The gene calls are TRBV20-1 and TRBJ2-7; the D gene is possibly TRBD2 (6 bases). The V and J ends lost 4 bases and 2 bases respectively, with 12 bases between them. Germline loops: CDR1 DFQATT, CDR2 SNEGSKA (reference sequence). This CDR3 is 13 amino acids long. Here the CDR3 reads CSAIRGMTYEQYF. CDR3 nucleotides: TGCAGTGCTATTCGGGGGATGACCTACGAGCAGTACTTC.

This chain uses TRBV24-1 with TRBJ1-1; D not certain. This CDR3 has 13 amino acids. Trimming shortened V by 3 bases and J by 5 bases, and 9 bases separated the two germline ends. Germline CDR1 and CDR2: KGHDR and SFDVKD. The CDR3 spells CATSDGVGTEAFF. The DNA of the CDR3 is TGTGCCACCAGTGATGGGGTCGGGACTGAAGCTTTCTTT.

Note on this clonotype: One junction end disagrees with the germline gene, perhaps due to a read error. V is TRBV6-2 or TRBV6-3 and J is TRBJ2-3; D gene uncertain. Germline assignment: CDR1 MNHEY and CDR2 SVGEGT. This CDR3 is 14 amino acids long. CDR3 in DNA: TGTGCCAGCAGTCCCCGGGTCTCCCCAGATACACAGTTTTTT. Translation: CASSPRVSPDTQFF.

This clonotype was detected many times. V gene TRBV7-2 combines with J gene TRBJ2-7; a possible D gene is TRBD1 (6 bases). Trimming removed 5 bases from V and 0 bases from J, with 17 bases in between. This CDR3 has 16 residues. Germline V gene data show CDR1 as SGHTA and CDR2 as FQGNSA. DNA for the CDR3: TGTGCCAGCAGCCAACGGGGACACCCGAGCTCCTACGAGCAGTACTTC. Translating gives CASSQRGHPSSYEQYF.

Ten or more counts support this clonotype. This could be a read error, since a much larger clone is one nucleotide away. The CDR3 ends on some other residue instead of the conserved phenylalanine or tryptophan, so this is likely a read error. The chain couples TRBV11-2 to TRBJ2-1; the D gene is possibly TRBD2 (6 bases). CDR1 SGHAT and CDR2 FQNNGV come from the germline V gene. The V and J ends lost 4 bases and 0 bases respectively, with 10 bases between them. The CDR3 is made up of 15 amino acids. The CDR3 nucleotides read TGTGCCAGCAGCTGGGAGGCGGGCTCCTACAATGAGCAGTTCCTC. It specifies CASSWEAGSYNEQFL.

A note on this clonotype: A read error may explain this, as a much larger clone is one base away. The genes are TRBV29-1 and TRBJ2-3; 9 bases line up with TRBD2. Germline CDR1 is SQVTM and CDR2 is ANQGSEA. This CDR3 comprises 14 residues. CDR3 loop: CSVGREGQIDAQYF. In DNA, the CDR3 is TGCAGCGTTGGGCGGGAGGGCCAGATAGATGCGCAGTATTTT.

This clonotype was counted only a few times. The rearrangement uses TRBV20-1 and TRBJ2-3; no reliable D call. The CDR3 length is 13 residues. V gave up 5 bases and J gave up 0 bases, with 9 bases separating them. Germline V gives CDR1 DFQATT, CDR2 SNEGSKA (reference sequence). The CDR3, as DNA: TGCAGTGCTGAGTTGACTAGCACAGATACGCAGTATTTT. It specifies CSAELTSTDTQYF.

About this clonotype itself: One end of the junction is discordant with germline, which a read error may explain. The chain joins TRBV5-1 to TRBJ2-1, with 8 bases fitting TRBD2. CDR3 length equals 16 residues. The germline V gene encodes CDR1 SGHRS and CDR2 YFSETQ. CDR3 bases: TGCTCCAGCATCTTGAATACAGCGGGGGCCTACAATGAGCAGTTCTTC. It is translated as CSSILNTAGAYNEQFF.

This clonotype was counted a few times. The V gene is TRBV7-6, the J gene TRBJ2-6, with D unclear. Germline-derived CDR1 and CDR2 are SGHVS and FNYEAQ. CDR3 length: 17 residues. The V end was cut by 2 bases, the J end by 2 bases, with 13 bases between. As DNA, the CDR3 is TGTGCCAGCAGCTTACGAGTAGGCTGGGCTGGGGCCAACGTCCTGACTTTC. Protein sequence: CASSLRVGWAGANVLTF.

The sample holds a few counts of this clonotype. A much larger clone differs from this one at a single base, so this may be a read error. The V gene is TRBV10-2, the J gene TRBJ2-2; possible D gene TRBD1, 5 bases. V lost 4 bases and J 0 bases, leaving 9 bases between the germline ends. Germline values: CDR1 WSHSY, CDR2 SAAADI. The CDR3 runs to 15 residues. CDR3 in DNA: TGCGCCAGCAGTGGACAGAGCGCGAACACCGGGGAGCTGTTTTTT. It translates to CASSGQSANTGELFF.

Notes on this clonotype: The conserved phenylalanine or tryptophan is not found at the CDR3 terminus, so this likely reflects a read error. The chain has TRBV7-9 and TRBJ2-6; D may be TRBD1 or TRBD2 (5 bases each). In germline, CDR1 is SEHNR, CDR2 FQNEAQ (reference sequence). The CDR3 length is 15 residues. CDR3 loop: CASSLGQNGANVLTS. CDR3 in DNA: TGTGCCAGCAGCCTAGGCCAGAACGGGGCTAACGTCCTGACTTCC.

This clonotype was counted ten times or more. The V and J genes are TRBV14 and TRBJ2-7; 7 positions agree with TRBD1. CDR1 is SGHDN, CDR2 FVKESK, per germline. After removal of 3 bases from V and 3 bases from J, the junction contained 8 bases not matched to a gene. The CDR3 runs 15 residues. CDR3 sequence (DNA): TGTGCCAGCAGCCAGGGGACAGCTCTTCTCTACGAGCAGTACTTC. It codes for CASSQGTALLYEQYF.

This clonotype was picked up many times. V gene TRBV6-1 combines with J gene TRBJ1-1; 7 nucleotides line up with TRBD1. Germline V lookup: CDR1 MNHNS, CDR2 SASEGT. V was clipped by 6 bases and J by 1 base; unmatched bases: 5. The CDR3 covers 14 residues. The CDR3 spells CASRFTGENTEAFF. DNA of the CDR3: TGTGCCAGCAGGTTTACAGGGGAGAACACTGAAGCTTTCTTT.

This clonotype has at least ten counts. The chain joins TRBV5-1 to TRBJ2-5, with D possibly TRBD1 on 7 matching bases. CDR1 and CDR2 from the germline V gene are SGHRS and YFSETQ. Trimming left V 2 bases short and J 10 bases short, with 18 bases between. The CDR3 is 14 amino acids. The CDR3 DNA follows: TGCGCCAGCAGCTTACCGGGACAGCGGGCGGGCCAGTACTTC. It yields the protein CASSLPGQRAGQYF.

This clonotype has ten or more counts. This rearrangement joins TRBV29-1 to TRBJ2-1; TRBD2 matches 9 bases. Per germline, CDR1 SQVTM and CDR2 ANQGSEA. The CDR3 spans 15 residues. V trimming: 4 bases; J trimming: 5 bases; junction bases outside the gene matches: 9. The CDR3 sequence: CSVVFGTSRHNEQFF. The CDR3 DNA sequence: TGCAGCGTTGTCTTTGGGACTAGCAGACACAATGAGCAGTTCTTC.